The 15 T cell receptor beta chains below were found in one sample sequenced in a study of spatial heterogeneity in lung cancer. Time point given: sample taken at primary tumor resection. MiXCR was run by TCRdb on the 5' RACE reads, yielding one entry per CDR3 protein. Here the sample spans about 4,800 distinct CDR3 sequences, approximately 9.1% being singletons. The study, taken as a whole, reports: Tumor mutation count correlated with how many alpha and beta TCRs expanded intratumorally.

Antigens of these TCRs are unknown. The sample here was lung tumor tissue, taken at surgery. Every receptor here comes from a male donor with early-stage non-small cell lung cancer.

This clonotype was picked up many times. The rearrangement joins TRBV5-1 to TRBJ1-2; D is possibly TRBD1 (5 bases). Germline V CDR1 and CDR2: SGHRS, YFSETQ. Trimming shortened V by 0 bases and J by 4 bases, and 10 bases separated the two germline ends. The CDR3 is 14 residues long. In nucleotides, the CDR3 is TGCGCCAGCAGCTTGGACAGGTTAGCCTATGGCTACACCTTC. Protein: CASSLDRLAYGYTF.

This clonotype was seen a handful of times. The chain links TRBV11-2 to TRBJ2-7; 7 positions match TRBD2. V was pared by 5 bases and J by 7 bases, with 14 bases of the junction left unmatched. The CDR3 is 15 amino acids. Germline V CDR1 and CDR2: SGHAT, FQNNGV. The CDR3 nucleotides read TGTGCCAGCAGCCCTAGACTGCGGGAGCAGTGGGAGCAGTACTTC. This translates into CASSPRLREQWEQYF.

This clonotype was recorded a few times. The chain carries TRBV28 and TRBJ1-5, with D uncertain. The CDR3 spans 12 residues. The germline V and J ends were trimmed by 6 bases and 0 bases, with 3 bases remaining between them. Germline assignment: CDR1 MDHEN and CDR2 SYDVKM. Here the CDR3 DNA reads TGTGCCAGCAGGTATAGCAATCAGCCCCAGCATTTT. Translating it yields CASRYSNQPQHF.

This clonotype is judged medium-sized (0.01 to 0.1%). The chain couples TRBV19 to TRBJ2-3, with D possibly TRBD2 on 7 matching bases. Germline CDR1 reads LNHDA; CDR2 reads SQIVND (reference sequence). The V gene lost 3 bases and the J gene lost 4 bases, with 11 bases spanning the gap. This CDR3 is built from 14 residues. The CDR3 sequence: CASSIGGRADTQYF. CDR3 DNA: TGTGCCAGTAGTATCGGGGGGCGAGCAGATACGCAGTATTTT.

This clonotype was seen repeatedly, ten times or more. This chain connects TRBV29-1 to TRBJ2-3; TRBD1 might be the D (5 bases). The CDR3 totals 10 residues. The germline V and J ends were trimmed by 7 bases and 8 bases, with 10 bases remaining between them. Germline V gene sequence: CDR1 SQVTM, CDR2 ANQGSEA. CDR3 amino acids: CSGTLGTQYF. For the CDR3, the DNA is TGCAGCGGGACACTGGGTACGCAGTATTTT.

This clonotype was counted ten times or more. The rearrangement joins TRBV20-1 to TRBJ1-2; D remains unclear. CDR1 DFQATT and CDR2 SNEGSKA come from the germline V gene (reference sequence). The length of the CDR3 is 13 residues. V shed 4 bases and J shed 2 bases, with 11 bases lying between them. This CDR3 is CSATDEANYGYTF. In DNA form, the CDR3 reads TGCAGTGCTACCGACGAGGCAAACTATGGCTACACCTTC.

This clonotype was recorded at least ten times. The chain uses TRBV30 and TRBJ2-3, with D possibly being TRBD2 (6 bases). The CDR3 spans 14 residues. Trimming took off 0 bases at V and 3 bases at J, with 10 bases between the two ends. Germline CDR1 GTSNPN, CDR2 SVGIG (reference sequence). DNA for the CDR3: TGTGCCTGGAGTGTACGAGGAGGGACAGATACGCAGTATTTT. It encodes CAWSVRGGTDTQYF.

This clonotype came up many times. The chain uses TRBV7-8 and TRBJ2-7; unclear D gene. Deletions cut 5 bases from V and 0 bases from J, with 11 bases between. The germline V gene has CDR1 SGHVS and CDR2 FQNEAQ. The CDR3 runs 14 residues. The CDR3 coding sequence is TGTGCCAGCAGCGCCACATGGAGCTCCTACGAGCAGTACTTC. Translation: CASSATWSSYEQYF.

By proportion, this clonotype is medium-sized. DNA of the CDR3: TGTGCCAGCAGTGAAGCGTATCAGGGGGCTTTCTTT. Translation: CASSEAYQGAFF. The V call is TRBV2, the J call TRBJ1-1, with D possibly being TRBD1 (6 bases). Germline values: CDR1 SNHLY, CDR2 FYNNEI. Between the trimmed V and J ends, which lost 0 bases and 11 bases, there was a span of 10 bases. The CDR3 has 12 residues.

In its sample, this clonotype was seen many times. The chain carries TRBV5-1 and TRBJ1-1; maybe TRBD1 (5 bases). The CDR3 contains 16 residues. V lost 0 bases to trimming and J lost 0 bases, with 12 bases between them. Germline CDR1 reads SGHRS; CDR2 reads YFSETQ. The CDR3 here is CASSLVPAGLNTEAFF. For the CDR3, the DNA is TGCGCCAGCAGCTTGGTACCAGCAGGGCTGAACACTGAAGCTTTCTTT.

This clonotype rates as large. The chain carries TRBV12-3 or TRBV12-4 and TRBJ2-7, with a tentative D call TRBD2 (6 bases). Trimming shortened V by 5 bases and J by 7 bases, and 21 bases separated the two germline ends. The length of the CDR3 is 15 residues. The CDR3 DNA reads TGTGCCAGCAGTCTTAGCGGAAGCCACCGTGGGGAGCAGTACTTC. Protein sequence: CASSLSGSHRGEQYF.

The table lists this clonotype with many counts. The chain recombines TRBV7-6 with TRBJ2-2; D could derive from TRBD1 or TRBD2 (5 bases each). The CDR3 length is 13 residues. Germline lookup yields CDR1 SGHVS and CDR2 FNYEAQ. Trimming pared 5 bases from V and 11 bases from J, leaving 15 bases between. In DNA, the CDR3 is TGTGCCAGCAGCCTGGGGGAAGTGAGAGAGCTGTTTTTT. Translated, it gives CASSLGEVRELFF. Filled out from reference TRBV7-6 and TRBJ2-2, the complete variable domain reads GAGVSQSPRYKVTKRGQDVALRCDPISGHVSLYWYRQALGQGPEFLTYFNYEAQQDKSGLPNDRFSAERPEGSISTLTIQRTEQRDSAMYRCASSLGEVRELFFGEGSRLTVL.

This clonotype is labeled medium-sized. This chain connects TRBV7-9 to TRBJ2-4; the match to TRBD2 covers 7 bases. Germline CDR1 is SEHNR and CDR2 is FQNEAQ (reference sequence). V shed 5 bases and J 3 bases; nucleotides not matched to a gene: 4. The CDR3 runs 14 residues. The CDR3 loop reads CASSKASGKNIQYF. In nucleotides, the CDR3 is TGTGCCAGCAGCAAGGCTAGCGGCAAAAACATTCAGTACTTC.

This clonotype was counted many times. The CDR3 DNA is TGTGCCAGCAGATCAGAAAGGTCAGGGACCTACGAGCAGTACTTC. Translating gives CASRSERSGTYEQYF. The rearrangement links TRBV7-6 to TRBJ2-7, with D tentatively TRBD1 (5 bases). The V and J ends lost 6 bases and 2 bases respectively, with 17 bases between them. There are 15 residues in the CDR3. Germline V lookup: CDR1 SGHVS, CDR2 FNYEAQ.

This clonotype was observed at least ten times. The chain links TRBV9 to TRBJ2-3; 11 bases agree with TRBD2. CDR1 and CDR2 (germline): SGDLS, YYNGEE. J was trimmed by 4 bases and V by 3 bases; bases with no gene match: 4. The CDR3 contains 15 residues. The CDR3 region is CASSARTSGSDTQYF. CDR3 in DNA: TGTGCCAGCAGCGCCCGGACTAGCGGGTCAGATACGCAGTATTTT.